This TCR beta chain was captured by sequencing in a study of human T cells and chemical hapten exposure. Germline loops: CDR1 MNHEY, CDR2 SMNVEV (reference sequence). The junction had 3 bases not matched to a gene; V was cut back by 3 bases and J by 7 bases. This CDR3 region has 14 residues. TCRdb re-derived calls from the RACE reads in MiXCR, one entry per CDR3 protein. This table has 75,000 to 80,000 distinct CDR3 sequences, about 8.6% appearing once. This clonotype has a handful of counts. Time point specified: healthy volunteer bleed at 6 weeks. Before extraction, the whole blood was not fractionated, and total RNA was taken from it.

The receptor was isolated from a female donor in good health. Some clones in this sample may be carry-over from other donors' samples. This rearrangement joins TRBV27 to TRBJ1-6; 7 bases line up with TRBD1. Sequencing was done on a sample of whole blood. For the CDR3, the DNA is TGTGCCAGCAGTTTCTTACAGGGGAATTCACCCCTCCACTTT. As protein: CASSFLQGNSPLHF.